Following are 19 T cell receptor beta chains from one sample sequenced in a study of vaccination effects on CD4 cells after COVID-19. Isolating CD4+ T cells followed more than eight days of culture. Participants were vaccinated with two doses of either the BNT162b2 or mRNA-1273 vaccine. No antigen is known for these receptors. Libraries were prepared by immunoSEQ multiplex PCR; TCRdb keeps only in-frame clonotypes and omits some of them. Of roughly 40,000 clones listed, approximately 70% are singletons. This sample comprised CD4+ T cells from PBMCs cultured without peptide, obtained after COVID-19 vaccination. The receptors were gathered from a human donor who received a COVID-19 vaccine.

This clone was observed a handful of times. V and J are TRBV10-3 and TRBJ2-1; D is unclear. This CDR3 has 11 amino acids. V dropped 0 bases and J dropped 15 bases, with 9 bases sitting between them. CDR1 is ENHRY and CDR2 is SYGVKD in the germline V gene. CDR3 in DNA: TGTGCCATCAGTGAGTCGACTGTGGCGTTCTTC. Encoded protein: CAISESTVAFF.

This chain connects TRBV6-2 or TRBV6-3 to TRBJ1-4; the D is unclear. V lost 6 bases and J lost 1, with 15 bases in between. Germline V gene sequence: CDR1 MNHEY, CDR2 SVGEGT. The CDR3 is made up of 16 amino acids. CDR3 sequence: CASSPYAGGTNEKLFF. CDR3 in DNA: TGTGCCAGCAGCCCTTACGCGGGTGGAACTAATGAAAAACTGTTTTTT.

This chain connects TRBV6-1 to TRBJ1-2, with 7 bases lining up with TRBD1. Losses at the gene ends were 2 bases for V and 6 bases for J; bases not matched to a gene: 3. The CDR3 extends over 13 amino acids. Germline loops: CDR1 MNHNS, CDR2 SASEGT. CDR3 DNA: TGTGCCAGCAGTGAACAGGGGGTAAATGGCTACACCTTC. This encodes CASSEQGVNGYTF.

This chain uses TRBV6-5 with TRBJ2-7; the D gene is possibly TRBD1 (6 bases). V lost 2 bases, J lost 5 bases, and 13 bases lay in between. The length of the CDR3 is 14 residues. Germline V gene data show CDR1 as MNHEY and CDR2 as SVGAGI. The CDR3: CASSYAGADDEQYF. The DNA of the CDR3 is TGTGCCAGCAGTTACGCAGGGGCGGATGACGAGCAGTACTTC.

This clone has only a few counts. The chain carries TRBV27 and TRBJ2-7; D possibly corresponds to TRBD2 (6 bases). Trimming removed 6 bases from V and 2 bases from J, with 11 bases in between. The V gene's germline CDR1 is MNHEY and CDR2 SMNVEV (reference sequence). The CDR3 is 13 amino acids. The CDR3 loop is CASRGTYAYEQYF. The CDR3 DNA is TGTGCCAGCAGAGGGACTTACGCCTACGAGCAGTACTTC.

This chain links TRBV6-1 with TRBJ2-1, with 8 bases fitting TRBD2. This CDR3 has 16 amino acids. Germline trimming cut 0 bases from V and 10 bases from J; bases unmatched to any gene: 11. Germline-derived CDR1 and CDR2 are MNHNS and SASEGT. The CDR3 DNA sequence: TGTGCCAGCAGTGAAGCCGGGGGGACTAGTCTAGGGGAGCAGTTCTTC. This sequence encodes CASSEAGGTSLGEQFF.

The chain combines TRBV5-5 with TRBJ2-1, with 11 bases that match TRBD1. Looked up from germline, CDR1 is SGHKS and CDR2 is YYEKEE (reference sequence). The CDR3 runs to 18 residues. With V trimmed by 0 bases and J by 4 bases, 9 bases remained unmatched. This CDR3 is CASSLATSGTGGYNEQFF. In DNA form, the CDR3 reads TGTGCCAGCAGCTTGGCGACTTCAGGGACAGGGGGTTACAATGAGCAGTTCTTC.

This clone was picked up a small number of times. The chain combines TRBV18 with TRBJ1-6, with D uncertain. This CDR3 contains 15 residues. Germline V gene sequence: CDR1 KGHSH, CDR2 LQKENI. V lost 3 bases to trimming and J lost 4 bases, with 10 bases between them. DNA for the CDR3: TGTGCCAGCTCACCGGAAGGACTATATAATTCACCCCTCCACTTT. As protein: CASSPEGLYNSPLHF.

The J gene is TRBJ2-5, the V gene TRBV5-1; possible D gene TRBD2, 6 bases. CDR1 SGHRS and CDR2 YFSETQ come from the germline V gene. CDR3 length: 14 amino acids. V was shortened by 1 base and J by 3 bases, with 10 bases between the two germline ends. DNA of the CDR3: TGCGCCAGCAGCTTGAATGGCGGGGAAGAGACCCAGTACTTC. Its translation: CASSLNGGEETQYF.

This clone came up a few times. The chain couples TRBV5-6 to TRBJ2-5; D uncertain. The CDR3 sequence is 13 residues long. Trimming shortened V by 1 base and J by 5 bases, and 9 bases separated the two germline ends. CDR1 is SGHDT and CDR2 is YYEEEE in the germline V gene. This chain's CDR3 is CASSLTRRETQYF. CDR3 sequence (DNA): TGTGCCAGCAGCTTGACCCGTAGGGAGACCCAGTACTTC.

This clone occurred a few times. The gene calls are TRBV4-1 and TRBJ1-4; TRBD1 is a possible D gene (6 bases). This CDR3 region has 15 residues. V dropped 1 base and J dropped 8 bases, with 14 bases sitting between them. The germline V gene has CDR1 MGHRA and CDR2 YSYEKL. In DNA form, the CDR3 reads TGCGCCAGCAGCCAAGGCTGGGGGGCTGGAGAAAAACTGTTTTTT. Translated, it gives CASSQGWGAGEKLFF.

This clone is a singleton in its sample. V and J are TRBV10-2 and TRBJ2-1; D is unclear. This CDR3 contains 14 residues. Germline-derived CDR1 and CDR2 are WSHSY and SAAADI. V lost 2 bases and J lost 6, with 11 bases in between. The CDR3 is CASSEATPLNEQFF. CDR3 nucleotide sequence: TGCGCCAGCAGTGAGGCTACCCCTCTCAATGAGCAGTTCTTC.

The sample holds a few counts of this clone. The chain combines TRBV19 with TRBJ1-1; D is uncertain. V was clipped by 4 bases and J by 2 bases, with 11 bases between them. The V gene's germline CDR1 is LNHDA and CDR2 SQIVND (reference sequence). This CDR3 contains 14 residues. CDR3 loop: CASSSDWFNTEAFF. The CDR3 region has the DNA TGTGCCAGTAGTAGCGACTGGTTCAACACTGAAGCTTTCTTT.

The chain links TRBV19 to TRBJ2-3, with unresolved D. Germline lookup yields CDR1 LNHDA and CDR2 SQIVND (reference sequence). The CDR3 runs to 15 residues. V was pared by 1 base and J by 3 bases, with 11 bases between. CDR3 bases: TGTGCCAGTAGTATAGGGACCGGATTGACAGATACGCAGTATTTT. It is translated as CASSIGTGLTDTQYF. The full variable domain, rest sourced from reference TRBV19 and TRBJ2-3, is DGGITQSPKYLFRKEGQNVTLSCEQNLNHDAMYWYRQDPGQGLRLIYYSQIVNDFQKGDIAEGYSVSREKKESFPLTVTSAQKNPTAFYLCASSIGTGLTDTQYFGPGTRLTVL.

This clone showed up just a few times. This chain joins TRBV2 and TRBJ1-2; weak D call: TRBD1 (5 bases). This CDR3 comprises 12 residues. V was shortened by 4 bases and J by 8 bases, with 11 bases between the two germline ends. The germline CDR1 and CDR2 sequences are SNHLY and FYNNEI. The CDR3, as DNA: TGTGCCAGCAGTGCGGCGGGACGAGGCTACACCTTC. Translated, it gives CASSAAGRGYTF.

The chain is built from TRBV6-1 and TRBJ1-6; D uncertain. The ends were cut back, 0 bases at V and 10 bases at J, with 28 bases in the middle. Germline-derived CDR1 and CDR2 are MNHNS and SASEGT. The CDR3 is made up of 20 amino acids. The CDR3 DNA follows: TGTGCCAGCAGTGAAGCCCCCACAAACACGGGAGCTACTATTGGGTCACCCCTCCACTTT. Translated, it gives CASSEAPTNTGATIGSPLHF.

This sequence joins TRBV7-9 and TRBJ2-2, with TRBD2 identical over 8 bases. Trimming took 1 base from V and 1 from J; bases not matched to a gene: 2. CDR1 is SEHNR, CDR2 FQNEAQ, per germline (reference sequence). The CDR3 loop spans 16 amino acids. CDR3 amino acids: CASSLGLARNTGELFF. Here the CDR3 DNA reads TGTGCCAGCAGCTTAGGACTAGCGAGGAACACCGGGGAGCTGTTTTTT.

The CDR3 region is CASSLQGRGSNQPQHF. CDR3 bases: TGTGCCAGCAGCTTACAGGGGCGGGGTAGCAATCAGCCCCAGCATTTT. This chain uses TRBV7-8 with TRBJ1-5, with a tentative D call TRBD1 (6 bases). The CDR3 covers 16 residues. Deletions cut 2 bases from V and 0 bases from J, with 11 bases between. CDR1 and CDR2 (germline): SGHVS, FQNEAQ.

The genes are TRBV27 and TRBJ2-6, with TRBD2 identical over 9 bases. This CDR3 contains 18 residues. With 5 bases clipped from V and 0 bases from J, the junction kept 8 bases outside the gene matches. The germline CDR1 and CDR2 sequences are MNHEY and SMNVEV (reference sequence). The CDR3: CASSPLAGLSSGANVLTF. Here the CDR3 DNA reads TGTGCCAGCAGTCCGCTAGCGGGATTGAGCTCTGGGGCCAACGTCCTGACTTTC.